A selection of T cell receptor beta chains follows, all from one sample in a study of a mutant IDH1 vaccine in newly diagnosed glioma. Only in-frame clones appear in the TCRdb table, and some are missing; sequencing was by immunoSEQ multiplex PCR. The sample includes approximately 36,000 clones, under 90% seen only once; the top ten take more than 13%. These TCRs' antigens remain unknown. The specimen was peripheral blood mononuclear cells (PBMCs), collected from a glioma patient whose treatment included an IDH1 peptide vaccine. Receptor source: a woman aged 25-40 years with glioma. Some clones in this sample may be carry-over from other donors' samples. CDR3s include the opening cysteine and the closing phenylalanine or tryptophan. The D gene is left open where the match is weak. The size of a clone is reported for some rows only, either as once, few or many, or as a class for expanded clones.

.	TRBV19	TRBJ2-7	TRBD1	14	CASTPGQVFYEQYF	TGTGCCAGTACCCCGGGACAGGTGTTCTACGAGCAGTACTTC
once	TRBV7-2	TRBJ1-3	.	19	CASSPLGGAKIFSGNTIYF	TGTGCCAGCAGCCCCCTGGGGGGGGCGAAAATTTTCTCTGGAAACACCATATATTTT
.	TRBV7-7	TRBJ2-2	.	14	CASSFGPRSGELFF	TGTGCTAGCAGCTTCGGCCCTAGGAGCGGGGAGCTGTTTTTT
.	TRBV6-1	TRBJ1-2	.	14	CASSEAGSNYGYTF	TGTGCCAGCAGTGAAGCGGGTTCTAACTATGGCTACACCTTC
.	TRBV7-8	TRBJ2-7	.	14	CASSLAGVRYEQYF	TGTGCCAGCAGCTTAGCGGGAGTCCGATACGAGCAGTACTTC
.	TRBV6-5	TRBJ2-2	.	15	CASMEGTTNTGELFF	TGTGCCAGCATGGAGGGGACAACGAACACCGGGGAGCTGTTTTTT
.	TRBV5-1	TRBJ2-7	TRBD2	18	CASSLRTSDQEGTYEQYF	TGCGCCAGCAGCTTGAGGACTAGCGACCAGGAGGGGACCTACGAGCAGTACTTC
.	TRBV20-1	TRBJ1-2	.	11	CSASGGYGYTF	TGCAGTGCTAGCGGGGGCTATGGCTACACCTTC
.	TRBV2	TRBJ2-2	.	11	CASSGSGELFF	TGTGCCAGCAGTGGGTCCGGGGAGCTGTTTTTT
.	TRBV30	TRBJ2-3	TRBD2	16	CAWSPGTSGRTDTQYF	TGTGCCTGGAGTCCTGGGACTAGCGGGAGAACAGATACGCAGTATTTT
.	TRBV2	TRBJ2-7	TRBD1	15	CASSEWVGGTDEQYF	TGTGCCAGCAGTGAATGGGTAGGGGGCACGGACGAGCAGTACTTC
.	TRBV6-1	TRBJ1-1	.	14	CASSVGAVDTEAFF	TGTGCCAGCAGTGTAGGGGCGGTAGACACTGAAGCTTTCTTT
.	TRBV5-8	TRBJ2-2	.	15	CASSLDQGRKGELFF	TGTGCCAGCAGCTTGGATCAGGGTCGGAAAGGGGAGCTGTTTTTT
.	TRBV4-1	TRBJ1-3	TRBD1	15	CASSLGQIRGNTIYF	TGCGCCAGCAGCCTGGGACAGATCCGTGGAAACACCATATATTTT
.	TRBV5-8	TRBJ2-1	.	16	CASRLSGLSSYNEQFF	TGTGCCAGCAGGCTAAGCGGGCTGAGCTCCTACAATGAGCAGTTCTTC
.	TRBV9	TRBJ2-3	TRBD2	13	CASSPGRPDTQYF	TGTGCCAGCAGCCCCGGGAGGCCAGATACGCAGTATTTT
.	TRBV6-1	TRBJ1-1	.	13	CASSELGDTEAFF	TGTGCCAGCAGTGAATTAGGGGACACTGAAGCTTTCTTT
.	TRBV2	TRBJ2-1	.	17	CASSALLSLTSYNEQFF	TGTGCCAGCAGTGCCCTCCTCTCCCTGACTTCGTACAATGAGCAGTTCTTC
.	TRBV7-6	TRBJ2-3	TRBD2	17	CASSSKVAGEATDTQYF	TGTGCCAGCAGCTCAAAAGTAGCGGGGGAGGCCACAGATACGCAGTATTTT
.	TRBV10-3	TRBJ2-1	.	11	CAISDSGEQFF	TGTGCCATCAGTGACTCAGGGGAGCAGTTCTTC
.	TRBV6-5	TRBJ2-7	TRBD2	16	CASSYTGLAGEREQYF	TGTGCCAGCAGTTACACCGGACTAGCGGGAGAGAGGGAGCAGTACTTC
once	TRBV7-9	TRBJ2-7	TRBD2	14	CASRLAGGFDEQYF	TGTGCCAGCAGACTAGCGGGAGGATTCGACGAGCAGTACTTC
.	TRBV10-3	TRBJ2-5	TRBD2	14	CAIRRTSGRETQYF	TGTGCCATCAGGAGGACTAGCGGGAGAGAGACCCAGTACTTC
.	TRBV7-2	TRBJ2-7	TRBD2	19	CASSFGLVGTSGLGYEQYF	TGTGCCAGCAGCTTTGGTCTTGTAGGGACTAGCGGGCTGGGCTACGAGCAGTACTTC
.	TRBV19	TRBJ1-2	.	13	CASTPGKPYGYTF	TGTGCCAGTACCCCTGGGAAGCCCTATGGCTACACCTTC
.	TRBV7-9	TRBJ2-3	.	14	CASSWGGAVDTQYF	TGTGCCAGCAGCTGGGGCGGAGCGGTAGATACGCAGTATTTT
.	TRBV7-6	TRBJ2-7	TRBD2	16	CASSPRKTAGLYEQYF	TGTGCCAGCAGCCCCCGCAAGACAGCGGGACTCTACGAGCAGTACTTC